The 22 T cell receptor beta chains below come from one sample, sequenced in a study of radiation and T cells in renal cell carcinoma. TCRdb's copy holds only in-frame clones and misses some; the assay was immunoSEQ multiplex PCR. The table shows roughly 100,000 clones, with 84% occurring only once. Time point indicated: blood 4 weeks post-SBRT, at nephrectomy. The treatment: 15 Gy SBRT to primary tumor, nephrectomy 4 weeks later. Here the sequenced sample was blood, taken from a patient whose treatment included radiotherapy and nephrectomy. Source of these receptors: a man in his 60s with renal cell carcinoma.

The DNA for the CDR3 is TGTGCCAGCAGCCGGGGACAGGGGGATGGCTACACCTTC. Translation gives CASSRGQGDGYTF. The chain employs TRBV4-2 and TRBJ1-2; 11 bases align to TRBD1. From germline, CDR1 is LGHNA and CDR2 YNFKEQ. With 4 bases clipped from V and 6 bases from J, the junction kept 1 base outside the gene matches. This CDR3 has 13 amino acids.

The genes are TRBV28 and TRBJ2-1; D is uncertain. The ends were cut back, 4 bases at V and 15 bases at J, with 16 bases in the middle. The CDR3 loop spans 12 amino acids. In germline, CDR1 is MDHEN, CDR2 SYDVKM. CDR3 sequence (DNA): TGTGCCAGCAGTTCGCCTCCCTACTCGCTGTTCTTC. It yields the protein CASSSPPYSLFF.

This clone was counted a few times. CDR3 protein: CASSEGGYTF. The DNA of the CDR3 is TGTGCCAGCAGTGAGGGGGGCTACACCTTC. The chain combines TRBV25-1 with TRBJ1-2, with D unclear. The CDR3 is 10 amino acids. Germline V gives CDR1 MGHDK, CDR2 SYGVNS. V was pared by 3 bases and J by 8 bases, with 4 bases between.

A few counts support this clone. V is TRBV5-1 and J is TRBJ2-1; D is possibly TRBD1 (5 bases). V lost 0 bases, J lost 9 bases, and 13 bases lay in between. The CDR3 runs to 14 residues. Germline values: CDR1 SGHRS, CDR2 YFSETQ. Written as DNA, the CDR3 is TGCGCCAGCAGCTTGGCCTTAGGGGTCAGTGAGCAGTTCTTC. This translates into CASSLALGVSEQFF.

The V call is TRBV7-8, the J call TRBJ2-6; 7 bases are shared with TRBD1. Germline lookup yields CDR1 SGHVS and CDR2 FQNEAQ. The CDR3 is 20 amino acids. V was clipped by 0 bases and J by 2 bases; unmatched bases: 13. The CDR3 region has the DNA TGTGCCAGCAGCTTAGCGAAACCGGGACAGATTGGCCCTGGGGCCAACGTCCTGACTTTC. It encodes CASSLAKPGQIGPGANVLTF.

The chain is built from TRBV5-1 and TRBJ1-6; 7 nucleotides align to TRBD1. V shed 4 bases, J shed 5 bases, and the junction held 3 bases outside the gene matches. The V gene's germline CDR1 is SGHRS and CDR2 YFSETQ. The CDR3 length is 14 residues. The CDR3 loop reads CASSLQGNNSPLHF. The CDR3 DNA sequence: TGCGCCAGCAGCCTACAGGGGAATAATTCACCCCTCCACTTT. Full variable domain (missing parts from reference TRBV5-1 and TRBJ1-6): KAGVTQTPRYLIKTRGQQVTLSCSPISGHRSVSWYQQTPGQGLQFLFEYFSETQRNKGNFPGRFSGRQFSNSRSEMNVSTLELGDSALYLCASSLQGNNSPLHFGNGTRLTVT.

This chain connects TRBV18 to TRBJ1-3; D might be TRBD1 (5 bases). The ends were cut back, 0 bases at V and 9 bases at J, with 12 bases in the middle. CDR3 size: 14 residues. Per the germline V gene, CDR1 is KGHSH and CDR2 is LQKENI. DNA for the CDR3: TGTGCCAGCTCACCACCGGTCGACAGCCGCACCATATATTTT. Protein: CASSPPVDSRTIYF.

This rearrangement joins TRBV9 to TRBJ2-7, with D possibly TRBD2 on 5 matching bases. The CDR3 loop spans 15 amino acids. Trimming pared 0 bases from V and 0 bases from J, leaving 10 bases between. Germline CDR1 and CDR2: SGDLS and YYNGEE. The CDR3 here is CASSVGVGSSYEQYF. CDR3 nucleotide sequence: TGTGCCAGCAGCGTAGGGGTAGGGAGCTCCTACGAGCAGTACTTC.

The DNA for the CDR3 is TGTGCCAGTAGTACCCGGACTAGCGAGCAGTACAATGAGCAGTTCTTC. Protein product: CASSTRTSEQYNEQFF. This chain connects TRBV19 to TRBJ2-1, with TRBD2 matching over 9 bases. Germline CDR1 is LNHDA and CDR2 is SQIVND (reference sequence). With V trimmed by 4 bases and J by 4 bases, 8 bases remained unmatched. CDR3 length equals 16 residues.

V and J are TRBV2 and TRBJ2-2, with 8 bases that match TRBD1. The V segment lost 9 bases and the J segment 3 bases; nucleotides outside the gene matches: 9. Germline V lookup: CDR1 SNHLY, CDR2 FYNNEI. CDR3 length equals 15 residues. The CDR3 bases are TGTGCCAGGGCTGAGACAGGGGAGGACACCGGGGAGCTGTTTTTT. This encodes CARAETGEDTGELFF.

The rearrangement uses TRBV4-1 and TRBJ2-2; D ambiguous. Between the trimmed V and J ends, which lost 2 bases and 0 bases, there was a span of 7 bases. Germline assignment: CDR1 MGHRA and CDR2 YSYEKL. This CDR3 has 15 residues. The CDR3: CASSQRSSNTGELFF. The CDR3 coding sequence is TGCGCCAGCAGCCAACGTTCTTCGAACACCGGGGAGCTGTTTTTT.

The chain combines TRBV29-1 with TRBJ2-1; 9 bases agree with TRBD2. This CDR3 contains 12 residues. The germline gives CDR1 SQVTM, CDR2 ANQGSEA. Trimming took 3 bases from V and 10 from J; bases not matched to a gene: 4. CDR3: CSVEIGLAEQFF. The CDR3 DNA reads as TGCAGCGTTGAGATAGGACTAGCGGAGCAGTTCTTC.

V is TRBV7-6 and J is TRBJ2-7; D possibly uses TRBD1 or TRBD2 (5 bases each). Trimming removed 5 bases at V and 5 bases at J, with 16 bases between. This CDR3 contains 14 residues. The germline CDR1 and CDR2 sequences are SGHVS and FNYEAQ. The CDR3 spells CASSPTGQANEQYF. CDR3 DNA: TGTGCCAGCAGCCCCACGGGGCAGGCTAACGAGCAGTACTTC.

This clone was seen a single time. The chain links TRBV18 to TRBJ2-7, with D possibly matching TRBD1 (5 bases). The germline V and J ends were trimmed by 2 bases and 4 bases, with 18 bases remaining between them. Germline loops: CDR1 KGHSH, CDR2 LQKENI. The CDR3 sequence is 16 residues long. The CDR3 DNA sequence: TGTGCCAGCTCACCAGGGTCGTCAGGCAGGGCGTACGAGCAGTACTTC. Amino acid sequence: CASSPGSSGRAYEQYF.

The chain uses TRBV5-1 and TRBJ2-2; TRBD2 matches at 13 bases. Looked up from germline, CDR1 is SGHRS and CDR2 is YFSETQ. After removal of 3 bases from V and 5 bases from J, the junction contained 4 bases not matched to a gene. This CDR3 has 16 amino acids. The CDR3 protein is CASSYTTSGRTGELFF. The CDR3 DNA sequence: TGCGCCAGCAGCTATACGACTAGCGGGAGGACCGGGGAGCTGTTTTTT.

CDR3 in DNA: TGTGCCAGTAGCACCCCGGGACTAACCTACGAGCAGTACTTC. It encodes CASSTPGLTYEQYF. V is TRBV19 and J is TRBJ2-7, with 7 bases fitting TRBD2. CDR3 size: 14 residues. V shed 6 bases and J 2 bases; nucleotides not matched to a gene: 7. Germline CDR1 and CDR2: LNHDA and SQIVND (reference sequence).

The V call is TRBV27, the J call TRBJ1-3, with 9 nucleotides matching TRBD1. Germline V lookup: CDR1 MNHEY, CDR2 SMNVEV (reference sequence). J was trimmed by 2 bases and V by 6 bases; bases with no gene match: 5. The CDR3 covers 15 residues. The CDR3 sequence: CASSHGQGPGNTIYF. The CDR3 bases are TGTGCCAGCAGCCATGGACAGGGGCCTGGAAACACCATATATTTT.

The V gene is TRBV6-1, the J gene TRBJ2-7; D may be TRBD2 (6 bases). Germline CDR1 reads MNHNS; CDR2 reads SASEGT. Trimming stripped 6 bases from V and 5 bases from J, with 14 bases between. CDR3 size: 13 residues. CDR3 in amino acids: CASRDAGRNEQYF. The CDR3 DNA reads as TGTGCCAGCAGGGACGCCGGGAGAAACGAGCAGTACTTC.

The rearrangement uses TRBV4-3 and TRBJ1-4, with D perhaps TRBD1 (6 bases). Germline assignment: CDR1 LGHNA and CDR2 YSLEER. V shed 0 bases and J shed 7 bases, with 12 bases lying between them. The CDR3 spans 15 residues. The CDR3 loop reads CASSQDGNRAEKLFF. Written as DNA, the CDR3 is TGCGCCAGCAGCCAAGACGGTAACAGGGCTGAAAAACTGTTTTTT.

The rearrangement links TRBV7-3 to TRBJ2-7, with TRBD1 matching over 9 bases. V shed 5 bases and J 4 bases; nucleotides not matched to a gene: 3. There are 13 residues in the CDR3. The V gene's germline CDR1 is SGHTA and CDR2 FQGTGA. The CDR3 DNA sequence: TGTGCCAGCAGCCGCGACAGGGGGTACGAGCAGTACTTC. It yields the protein CASSRDRGYEQYF.

The chain recombines TRBV10-3 with TRBJ2-1; 11 nucleotides line up with TRBD2. Looked up from germline, CDR1 is ENHRY and CDR2 is SYGVKD. The CDR3 loop spans 16 amino acids. Trimming removed 8 bases from V and 0 bases from J; junction bases left unmatched: 6. The CDR3 loop is CAIPGLAVSSYNEQFF. The CDR3, as DNA: TGTGCCATCCCGGGACTAGCGGTTAGCTCCTACAATGAGCAGTTCTTC.

The V gene is TRBV28, the J gene TRBJ1-3; TRBD1 matches at 8 bases. V was clipped by 6 bases and J by 0 bases; unmatched bases: 10. CDR1 and CDR2 (germline): MDHEN, SYDVKM. This CDR3 has 17 residues. The CDR3 DNA reads TGTGCCAGCAGGGAATCGGGACAGGTTTTCTCTGGAAACACCATATATTTT. Translated, it gives CASRESGQVFSGNTIYF.